This TCR beta chain was recorded in a study of identical twins. The CDR3 consists of 18 residues. In germline, CDR1 is LGHDT, CDR2 YNNKEL (reference sequence). Trimming removed 0 bases at V and 3 bases at J, with 20 bases between. This clonotype was observed a handful of times. Its antigen is not known. Study-level results: Among beta out-of-frame sequences, excess sharing between twins appeared weaker.

TCRdb independently ran MiXCR on the 5' RACE reads; one entry per CDR3 protein. The table records over 600,000 distinct CDR3 sequences, around 20% of them present only once. This sample also appeared in a second study, on T cells expressing NK-cell markers. Per that study: More than 5 donors carried dominant NKG2C+ clonotypes that made up roughly 1.0-7.0% of their CD8+ T cells.

Sequencing input: PBMCs. This receptor was taken from a young woman in good health. The chain combines TRBV3-1 with TRBJ1-1; tentatively, D is TRBD1 (5 bases). DNA for the CDR3: TGTGCCAGCAGCCAAGAGAATCGGAGGGGTAGGGCGGACACTGAAGCTTTCTTT. Translating it yields CASSQENRRGRADTEAFF. The full variable domain, rest sourced from reference TRBV3-1 and TRBJ1-1, is DTAVSQTPKYLVTQMGNDKSIKCEQNLGHDTMYWYKQDSKKFLKIMFSYNNKELIINETVPNRFSPKSPDKAHLNLHINSLELGDSAVYFCASSQENRRGRADTEAFFGQGTRLTVV.